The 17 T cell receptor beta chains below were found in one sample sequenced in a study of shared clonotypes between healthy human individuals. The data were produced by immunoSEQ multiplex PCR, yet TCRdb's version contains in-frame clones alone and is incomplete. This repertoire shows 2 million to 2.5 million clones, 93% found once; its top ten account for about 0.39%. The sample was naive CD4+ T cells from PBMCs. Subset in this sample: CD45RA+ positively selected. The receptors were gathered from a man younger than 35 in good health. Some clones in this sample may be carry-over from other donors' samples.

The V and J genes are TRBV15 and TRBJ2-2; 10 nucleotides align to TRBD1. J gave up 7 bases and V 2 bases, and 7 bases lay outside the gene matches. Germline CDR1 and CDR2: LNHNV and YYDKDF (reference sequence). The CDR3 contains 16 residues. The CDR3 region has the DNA TGTGCCACCAGCAGAATGGGACAGGGGTTCGGCGGGGAGCTGTTTTTT. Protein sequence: CATSRMGQGFGGELFF.

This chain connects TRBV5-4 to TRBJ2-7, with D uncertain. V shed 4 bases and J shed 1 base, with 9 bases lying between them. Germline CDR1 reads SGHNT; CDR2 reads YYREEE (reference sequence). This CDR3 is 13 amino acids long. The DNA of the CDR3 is TGTGCCAGCAGCGAAGACACTTCCTACGAGCAGTACTTC. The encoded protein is CASSEDTSYEQYF. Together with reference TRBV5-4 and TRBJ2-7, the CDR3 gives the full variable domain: ETGVTQSPTHLIKTRGQQVTLRCSSQSGHNTVSWYQQALGQGPQFIFQYYREEENGRGNFPPRFSGLQFPNYSSELNVNALELDDSALYLCASSEDTSYEQYFGPGTRLTVT.

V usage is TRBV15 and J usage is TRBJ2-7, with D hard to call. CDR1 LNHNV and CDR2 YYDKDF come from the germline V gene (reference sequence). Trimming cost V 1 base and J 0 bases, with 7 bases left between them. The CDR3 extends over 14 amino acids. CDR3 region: CATSRGRNSYEQYF. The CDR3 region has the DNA TGTGCCACCAGCAGAGGCAGGAACTCCTACGAGCAGTACTTC.

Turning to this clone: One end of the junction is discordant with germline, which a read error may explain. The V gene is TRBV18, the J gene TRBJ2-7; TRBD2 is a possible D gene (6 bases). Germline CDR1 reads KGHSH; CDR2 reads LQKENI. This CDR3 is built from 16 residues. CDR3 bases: TGTACCAGCTCACCACCGGAGGGACGGCCCTTTGCCGAGCAGTACTTC. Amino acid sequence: CTSSPPEGRPFAEQYF.

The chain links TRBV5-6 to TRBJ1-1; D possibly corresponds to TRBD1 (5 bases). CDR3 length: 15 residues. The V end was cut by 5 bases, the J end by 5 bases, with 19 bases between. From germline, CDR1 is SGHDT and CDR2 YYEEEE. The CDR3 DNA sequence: TGTGCCAGCAGTCCCGACCCAGGGTGGACGACTGAAGCTTTCTTT. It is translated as CASSPDPGWTTEAFF.

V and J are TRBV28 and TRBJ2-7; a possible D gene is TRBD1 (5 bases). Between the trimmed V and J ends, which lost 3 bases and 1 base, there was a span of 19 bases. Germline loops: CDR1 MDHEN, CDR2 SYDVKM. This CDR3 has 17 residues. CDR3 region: CASSLGRHGQKSYEQYF. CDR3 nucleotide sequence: TGTGCCAGCAGTTTGGGGCGGCACGGCCAGAAGTCCTACGAGCAGTACTTC.

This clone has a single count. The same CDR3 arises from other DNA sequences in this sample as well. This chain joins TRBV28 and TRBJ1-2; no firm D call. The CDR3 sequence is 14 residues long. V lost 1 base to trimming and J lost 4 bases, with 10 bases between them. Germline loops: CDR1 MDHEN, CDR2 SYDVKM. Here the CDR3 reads CASSLSRIGYGYTF. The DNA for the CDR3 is TGTGCCAGCAGTTTATCCCGGATCGGCTATGGCTACACCTTC.

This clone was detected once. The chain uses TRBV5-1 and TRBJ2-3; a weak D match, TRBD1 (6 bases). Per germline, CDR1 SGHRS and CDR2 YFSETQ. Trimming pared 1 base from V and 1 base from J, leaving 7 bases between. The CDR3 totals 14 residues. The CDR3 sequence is CASSLNRGTDTQYF. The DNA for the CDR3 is TGCGCCAGCAGCTTGAACAGGGGCACAGATACGCAGTATTTT. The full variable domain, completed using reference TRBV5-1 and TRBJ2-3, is KAGVTQTPRYLIKTRGQQVTLSCSPISGHRSVSWYQQTPGQGLQFLFEYFSETQRNKGNFPGRFSGRQFSNSRSEMNVSTLELGDSALYLCASSLNRGTDTQYFGPGTRLTVL.

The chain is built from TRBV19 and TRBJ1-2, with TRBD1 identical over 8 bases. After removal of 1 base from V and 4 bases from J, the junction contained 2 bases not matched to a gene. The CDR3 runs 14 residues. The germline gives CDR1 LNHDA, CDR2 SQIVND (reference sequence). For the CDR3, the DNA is TGTGCCAGTAGTATAGGGACAGGGACCTATGGCTACACCTTC. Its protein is CASSIGTGTYGYTF.

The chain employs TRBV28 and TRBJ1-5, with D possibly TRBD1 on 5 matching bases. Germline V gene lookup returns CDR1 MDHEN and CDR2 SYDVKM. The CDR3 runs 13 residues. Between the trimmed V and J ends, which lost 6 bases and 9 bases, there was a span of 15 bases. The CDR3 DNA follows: TGTGCCAGCAGCGTCGGACATTATAGGCCCCAGCATTTT. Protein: CASSVGHYRPQHF. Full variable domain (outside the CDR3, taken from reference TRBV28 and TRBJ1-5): DVKVTQSSRYLVKRTGEKVFLECVQDMDHENMFWYRQDPGLGLRLIYFSYDVKMKEKGDIPEGYSVSREKKERFSLILESASTNQTSMYLCASSVGHYRPQHFGDGTRLSIL.

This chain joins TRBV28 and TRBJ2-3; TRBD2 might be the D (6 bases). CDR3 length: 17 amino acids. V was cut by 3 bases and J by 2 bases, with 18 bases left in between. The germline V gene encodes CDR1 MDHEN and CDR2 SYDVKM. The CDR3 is CASSFLSGGTTTDTQYF. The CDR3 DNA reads TGTGCCAGCAGTTTTCTTAGTGGCGGGACCACCACAGATACGCAGTATTTT.

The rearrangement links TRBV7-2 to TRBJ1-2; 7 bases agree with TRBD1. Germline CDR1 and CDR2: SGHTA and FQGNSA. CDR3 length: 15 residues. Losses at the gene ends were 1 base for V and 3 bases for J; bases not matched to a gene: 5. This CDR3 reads CASSLERGLDYGYTF. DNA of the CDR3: TGTGCCAGCAGCTTAGAAAGGGGGCTCGACTATGGCTACACCTTC.

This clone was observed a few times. CDR3 nucleotide sequence: TGTGCCAGCAGCCTATCCCACACCACTGGAAACACCATATATTTT. Translation gives CASSLSHTTGNTIYF. The chain has TRBV14 and TRBJ1-3; D ambiguous. V was pared by 4 bases and J by 2 bases, with 12 bases between. Germline lookup yields CDR1 SGHDN and CDR2 FVKESK. The CDR3 loop spans 15 amino acids.

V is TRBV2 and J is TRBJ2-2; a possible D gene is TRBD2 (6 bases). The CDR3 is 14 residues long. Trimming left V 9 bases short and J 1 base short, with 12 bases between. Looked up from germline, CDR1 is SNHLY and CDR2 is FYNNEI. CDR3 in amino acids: CASSGPLNTGELFF. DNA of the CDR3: TGTGCCAGTAGCGGACCCTTGAACACCGGGGAGCTGTTTTTT.

The CDR3 spells CASSQGSPSVGNIQYF. The CDR3 nucleotides are TGTGCCAGCAGCCAGGGGTCCCCGAGCGTGGGGAACATTCAGTACTTC. V usage is TRBV4-2 and J usage is TRBJ2-4; D call uncertain. Germline lookup yields CDR1 LGHNA and CDR2 YNFKEQ. Trimming shortened V by 3 bases and J by 7 bases, and 19 bases separated the two germline ends. This CDR3 is 16 amino acids long.

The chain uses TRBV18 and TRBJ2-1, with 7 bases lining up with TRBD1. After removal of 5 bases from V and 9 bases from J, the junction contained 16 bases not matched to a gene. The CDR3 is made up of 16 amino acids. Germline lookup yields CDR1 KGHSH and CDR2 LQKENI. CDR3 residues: CASSNGQVAAGAEQFF. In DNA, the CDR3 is TGTGCCAGCTCAAACGGACAGGTTGCGGCCGGTGCTGAGCAGTTCTTC.

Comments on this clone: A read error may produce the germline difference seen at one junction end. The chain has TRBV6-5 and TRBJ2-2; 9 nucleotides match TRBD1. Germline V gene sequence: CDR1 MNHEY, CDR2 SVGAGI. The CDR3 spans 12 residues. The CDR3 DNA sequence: TGTGCCAGCACTTCCGGGACAGGGCGCGCCATTTTT. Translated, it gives CASTSGTGRAIF.